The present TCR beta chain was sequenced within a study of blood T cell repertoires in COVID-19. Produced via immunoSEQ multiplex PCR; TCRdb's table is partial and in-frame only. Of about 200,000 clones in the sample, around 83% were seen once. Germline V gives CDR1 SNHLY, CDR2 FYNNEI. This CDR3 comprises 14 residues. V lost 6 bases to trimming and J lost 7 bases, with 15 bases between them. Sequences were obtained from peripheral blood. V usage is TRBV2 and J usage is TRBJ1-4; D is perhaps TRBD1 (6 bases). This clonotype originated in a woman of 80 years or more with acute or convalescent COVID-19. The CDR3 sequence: CASSEQGSSEKLFF. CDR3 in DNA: TGTGCCAGCAGCGAACAGGGCTCAAGTGAAAAACTGTTTTTT.